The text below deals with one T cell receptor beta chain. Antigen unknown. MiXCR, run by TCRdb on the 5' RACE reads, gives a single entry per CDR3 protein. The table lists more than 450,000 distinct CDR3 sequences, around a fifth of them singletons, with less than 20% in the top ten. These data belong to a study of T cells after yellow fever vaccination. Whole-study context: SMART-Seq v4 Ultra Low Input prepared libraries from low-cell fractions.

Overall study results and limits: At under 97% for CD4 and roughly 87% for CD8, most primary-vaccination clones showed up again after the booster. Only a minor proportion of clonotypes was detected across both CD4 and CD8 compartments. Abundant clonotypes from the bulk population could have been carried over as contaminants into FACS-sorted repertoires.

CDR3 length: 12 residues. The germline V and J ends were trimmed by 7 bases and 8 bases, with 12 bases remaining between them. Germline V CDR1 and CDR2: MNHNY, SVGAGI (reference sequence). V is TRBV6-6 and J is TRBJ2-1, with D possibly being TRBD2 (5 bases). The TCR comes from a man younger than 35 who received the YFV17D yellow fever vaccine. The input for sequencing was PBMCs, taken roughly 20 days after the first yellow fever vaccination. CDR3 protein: CASTPGIHEQFF. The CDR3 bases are TGTGCCAGCACCCCCGGGATCCATGAGCAGTTCTTC.